Following are 15 T cell receptor beta chains from one sample sequenced in a study of PD-L1 blockade in urothelial cancer. Assay used: immunoSEQ multiplex PCR; TCRdb lists only in-frame clones, some missing. Of roughly 90,000 clones listed, 90% are singletons. Sequenced material: PBMCs, taken around atezolizumab (anti-PD-L1) treatment. The receptors stem from a man between 60 and 75 years old with urothelial cancer.

The DNA of the CDR3 is TGTGCCAGCAGTTTATCCTCTTCTAGCGGGAGGTACAGGGAGCTGTTTTTT. Protein product: CASSLSSSSGRYRELFF. The chain joins TRBV28 to TRBJ2-2, with 11 bases fitting TRBD2. Per the germline V gene, CDR1 is MDHEN and CDR2 is SYDVKM. This CDR3 spans 17 amino acids. Trimming removed 1 base from V and 9 bases from J; junction bases left unmatched: 10.

The rearrangement joins TRBV4-3 to TRBJ2-1, with D possibly TRBD2 on 5 matching bases. The germline CDR1 and CDR2 sequences are LGHNA and YSLEER. The CDR3 is 13 amino acids. V dropped 4 bases and J dropped 5 bases, with 9 bases sitting between them. The DNA for the CDR3 is TGCGCCAGCAGCCTCGGACTGAACAATGAGCAGTTCTTC. This sequence encodes CASSLGLNNEQFF.

The rearrangement links TRBV11-3 to TRBJ2-7, with 9 bases fitting TRBD1. The germline V gene has CDR1 SGHNT and CDR2 YENEEA. V lost 0 bases and J lost 5; bases outside the gene matches: 11. The CDR3 sequence is 17 residues long. CDR3 loop: CASSLDRQGGFEDEQYF. DNA of the CDR3: TGTGCCAGCAGCTTAGACCGACAGGGGGGTTTTGAAGACGAGCAGTACTTC.

The chain is built from TRBV6-5 and TRBJ2-1, with TRBD2 matching over 13 bases. The J segment lost 8 bases and the V segment lost 0 bases, leaving 4 bases of the junction unmatched. The CDR3 contains 16 residues. The germline gives CDR1 MNHEY, CDR2 SVGAGI. The CDR3 sequence is CASSYSTSGRLDEQFF. The CDR3 DNA is TGTGCCAGCAGTTACTCGACTAGCGGGAGGTTGGATGAGCAGTTCTTC.

This rearrangement joins TRBV7-9 to TRBJ1-2; 10 bases line up with TRBD1. The junction had 6 bases not matched to a gene; V was cut back by 6 bases and J by 5 bases. Germline assignment: CDR1 SEHNR and CDR2 FQNEAQ (reference sequence). CDR3 length: 14 residues. The CDR3 nucleotides are TGTGCCAGCAGACCAGGACAGGGGGGTTATGGCTACACCTTC. Its translation: CASRPGQGGYGYTF.

The CDR3 DNA reads as TGCAGTGCTGGGCGACAAAGGCAGTACTTC. This sequence encodes CSAGRQRQYF. J is TRBJ2-7 and V is TRBV20-1; D is undetermined. The CDR3 runs 10 residues. Germline loops: CDR1 DFQATT, CDR2 SNEGSKA (reference sequence). Trimming stripped 5 bases from V and 9 bases from J, with 11 bases between.

The V and J genes are TRBV9 and TRBJ2-1; 7 bases match TRBD2. The CDR3 has 16 amino acids. Germline-derived CDR1 and CDR2 are SGDLS and YYNGEE. V gave up 3 bases and J gave up 2 bases; unmatched junction bases: 8. The chain's CDR3 is CASSGLAGATYNEQFF. The CDR3, as DNA: TGTGCCAGCAGCGGGCTTGCGGGAGCCACCTACAATGAGCAGTTCTTC.

In DNA form, the CDR3 reads TGTGCCAGCAGCTTGGACAGGGCAATCCTGTCGTTGGGCTACACCTTC. This encodes CASSLDRAILSLGYTF. The rearrangement links TRBV7-2 to TRBJ1-2; TRBD1 matches at 8 bases. Germline lookup yields CDR1 SGHTA and CDR2 FQGNSA. The CDR3 totals 16 residues. J gave up 8 bases and V 3 bases, and 14 bases lay outside the gene matches.

The CDR3 here is CASSLPGGRGRVQFF. In DNA, the CDR3 is TGTGCCAGCAGCCTTCCGGGGGGTAGGGGGAGGGTGCAGTTCTTC. The rearrangement joins TRBV6-5 to TRBJ2-1, with a weak D call TRBD2 (7 bases). The CDR3 has 15 amino acids. Germline V lookup: CDR1 MNHEY, CDR2 SVGAGI. V dropped 6 bases and J dropped 12 bases, with 24 bases sitting between them.

The chain employs TRBV30 and TRBJ2-3, with a tentative D call TRBD1 (5 bases). V was shortened by 1 base and J by 6 bases, with 14 bases between the two germline ends. The CDR3 covers 14 residues. CDR1 and CDR2 (germline): GTSNPN, SVGIG (reference sequence). The DNA of the CDR3 is TGTGCCTGGAGTGGGGGCGTACCCGTGGATACGCAGTATTTT. It codes for CAWSGGVPVDTQYF. Using reference TRBV30 and TRBJ2-3 for the parts outside the CDR3, the full variable domain is SQTIHQWPATLVQPVGSPLSLECTVEGTSNPNLYWYRQAAGRGLQLLFYSVGIGQISSEVPQNLSASRPQDRQFILSSKKLLLSDSGFYLCAWSGGVPVDTQYFGPGTRLTVL.

The chain recombines TRBV23-1 with TRBJ2-1; no definite D call. TRBV23-1 is known as an ORF, though its function is uncertain. This CDR3 is 16 amino acids long. The V gene lost 1 base and the J gene lost 0 bases, with 10 bases spanning the gap. Here the CDR3 reads CASSQFSLSSYNEQFF. DNA of the CDR3: TGCGCCAGCAGTCAATTCTCTCTTAGCTCCTACAATGAGCAGTTCTTC.

Concerning this clone: The junction does not match germline at one end; this may be a read error. The chain couples TRBV11-2 to TRBJ2-7, with TRBD1 matching over 11 bases. There are 14 residues in the CDR3. Germline V gene sequence: CDR1 SGHAT, CDR2 FQNNGV. As DNA, the CDR3 is TGTGCCAGCAGCTTAGGATGGACAGGGGGCGGATTGAACTTC. Encoded protein: CASSLGWTGGGLNF.

J is TRBJ1-1 and V is TRBV28, with D possibly being TRBD1 (5 bases). Germline CDR1 and CDR2: MDHEN and SYDVKM. V was trimmed by 10 bases and J by 4 bases, leaving 31 bases between them. The CDR3 is made up of 18 amino acids. The CDR3 bases are TGTGCCACATACATCATTTCCCCAAGTGCGGCCGGGGGCACTGAAGCTTTCTTT. Protein sequence: CATYIISPSAAGGTEAFF.

The chain recombines TRBV7-2 with TRBJ2-5, with 8 bases matching TRBD2. The J segment lost 2 bases and the V segment lost 1 base, leaving 6 bases of the junction unmatched. Per the germline V gene, CDR1 is SGHTA and CDR2 is FQGNSA. The CDR3 length is 16 residues. In DNA form, the CDR3 reads TGTGCCAGCAGCTTAGGAGCGGGGGCCACACAAGAGACCCAGTACTTC. Translating gives CASSLGAGATQETQYF.

This chain joins TRBV4-3 and TRBJ2-5; D remains unclear. Germline V gives CDR1 LGHNA, CDR2 YSLEER. The CDR3 totals 14 residues. The V gene lost 3 bases and the J gene lost 5 bases, with 13 bases spanning the gap. CDR3 sequence: CASSHEASSETQYF. The CDR3 DNA follows: TGCGCCAGCAGCCATGAGGCGAGCTCCGAGACCCAGTACTTC.